This TCR beta chain was identified during a study of blood T cell repertoires in COVID-19. Study-wide context: COVID-19 samples, acute and convalescent, were from the United States, Italy and Spain. The analysed material was cDNA or gDNA that came from T cells, B-cell-depleted T cells, or PBMCs.

A Seattle source enrolled patients during active infection and followed them longitudinally. In the authors' workflow: Estimated nucleated cell counts came from reference gene primer amplification. Assay: immunoSEQ multiplex PCR; the TCRdb copy retains only in-frame clones and omits some. V and J calls and clone size are given by that table; D and trimming were obtained from the DNA. This sample carries tens of thousands of clones, around 90% of them seen once, and the ten largest clones take under 5.5%. The sequence was collected from a man between 60 and 75 years old with COVID-19, enrolled during active disease. The sequenced sample was peripheral blood.

CDR3 loop: CASSLVTQRTYNEQFF. The DNA of the CDR3 is TGCGCCAGCAGCTTGGTGACCCAGAGGACATACAATGAGCAGTTCTTC. The V call is TRBV5-1, the J call TRBJ2-1; possibly TRBD1 for D (5 bases). The V gene lost 0 bases and the J gene lost 4 bases, with 14 bases spanning the gap. The CDR3 is made up of 16 amino acids. From germline, CDR1 is SGHRS and CDR2 YFSETQ.